The entry below describes one TCR beta chain. What it binds is unknown. Time point: late sampling 161 to 241 days after vaccination in a few convalescent patients. Treatment indicated: approximately nine-day PBMC culture with coronavirus spike peptide pools or control peptides (ViraFEST assay). Sequenced with the Oncomine TCR Beta short-read assay was DNA taken from cultured CD4+ T cells. TCRdb re-called the PCR reads through MiXCR, storing one row per CDR3 protein. The table lists over 20,000 distinct CDR3 sequences, about a third of them singletons, with less than 3% in the top ten. The sample belongs to a study of vaccination and CD4 T cells after COVID-19. The TCR originated in a human donor who had recovered from COVID-19. The sample consisted of CD4+ T cells from blood, cultured in vitro, taken about 7 months after SARS-CoV-2 vaccination.

The CDR3 spells CASSPRPYEQYF. The DNA for the CDR3 is TGTGCCAGCAGCCCTCGGCCCTACGAGCAGTACTTC. The J gene is TRBJ2-7, the V gene TRBV11-1; no clear D gene. Germline lookup yields CDR1 SGHAT and CDR2 FQDESV (reference sequence). Trimming cost V 5 bases and J 2 bases, with 7 bases left between them. CDR3 length: 12 amino acids.